Following are 22 T cell receptor beta chains from one sample sequenced in a study of cytomegalovirus exposure and HLA in healthy donors (dated by TCRdb to the late 2010s). Receptor amplification or capture employed the immunoSEQ multiplex PCR assay. The multiplex PCR relied on a mix of 60 forward primers for TCR Vbeta segments and 13 reverse primers for TCR Jbeta segments. TCRdb's version of the immuneACCESS table is confined to in-frame rearrangements and falls short of the full clone set. An unresolved V gene accounts for under half of the shortfall where checked; the remainder is of unknown origin. Counted in this sample were tens of thousands of clones; more than 70% of them appeared once. The top ten hold roughly 25% of the sample. The sample consisted of PBMCs. These TCRs come from a woman in her thirties or forties in good health and CMV-seropositive.

The table lists this clone with a count of one. V is TRBV15 and J is TRBJ2-3, with a possible D match to TRBD1 (6 bases). In germline, CDR1 is LNHNV, CDR2 YYDKDF (reference sequence). The V end was cut by 1 base, the J end by 4 bases, with 15 bases between. CDR3 length: 16 residues. The DNA of the CDR3 is TGTGCCACCAGCAGAGGGGGCAGGGGAGTTGCAGATACGCAGTATTTT. This codes for CATSRGGRGVADTQYF.

The V call is TRBV15, the J call TRBJ1-2, with D perhaps TRBD1 (6 bases). The ends were cut back, 3 bases at V and 5 bases at J, with 16 bases in the middle. The germline gives CDR1 LNHNV, CDR2 YYDKDF (reference sequence). This CDR3 comprises 15 residues. CDR3 DNA sequence: TGTGCCACCAGCAGTGAACGGGGGGCCCATTATGGCTACACCTTC. Amino acids: CATSSERGAHYGYTF.

The rearrangement links TRBV27 to TRBJ2-7; TRBD2 matches at 7 bases. Per germline, CDR1 MNHEY and CDR2 SMNVEV (reference sequence). This CDR3 has 12 amino acids. V lost 9 bases, J lost 0 bases, and 2 bases stayed unmatched. The DNA of the CDR3 is TGTGCCAGTGGGGACTACTCCTACGAGCAGTACTTC. As protein: CASGDYSYEQYF.

The CDR3 loop reads CASGLSRGGAGTDTQYF. The CDR3 DNA sequence: TGTGCTAGTGGTTTGTCCCGGGGGGGGGCGGGCACAGATACGCAGTATTTT. V gene TRBV12-5 combines with J gene TRBJ2-3; 8 bases align to TRBD2. In germline, CDR1 is LGHNT, CDR2 FRNRAP. V lost 2 bases, J lost 1 base, and 8 bases stayed unmatched. The CDR3 is 17 amino acids.

A remark on this clone: An end of the junction differs from the germline gene, which may be a read error. This chain uses TRBV7-9 with TRBJ1-5; TRBD1 might be the D (6 bases). Germline assignment: CDR1 SEHNR and CDR2 FQNEAQ (reference sequence). The CDR3 spans 12 residues. The CDR3 here is CSSSVNREPQHF. CDR3 nucleotides: TGTTCCAGCAGCGTAAACAGGGAGCCCCAGCATTTT.

The rearrangement links TRBV5-6 to TRBJ2-2; D may be TRBD2 (7 bases). The germline V and J ends were trimmed by 10 bases and 1 base, with 11 bases remaining between them. CDR1 and CDR2 from the germline V gene are SGHDT and YYEEEE. The CDR3 spans 13 residues. This CDR3 is CAAGALNTGELFF. CDR3 nucleotides: TGTGCCGCGGGGGCCCTGAACACCGGGGAGCTGTTTTTT.

The V call is TRBV13, the J call TRBJ2-3, with 12 positions matching TRBD2. The germline CDR1 and CDR2 sequences are PRHDT and FYEKMQ (reference sequence). Trimming cost V 4 bases and J 0 bases; bases outside gene matches: 5. The CDR3 sequence is 17 residues long. The DNA of the CDR3 is TGTGCCAGCAGCTCGACTAGCGGGGGCCCCAGCACAGATACGCAGTATTTT. Its protein product is CASSSTSGGPSTDTQYF.

The rearrangement links TRBV18 to TRBJ2-1, with D maybe TRBD1 (6 bases). The CDR3 length is 15 residues. The V and J ends lost 2 bases and 10 bases respectively, with 18 bases between them. Germline V gives CDR1 KGHSH, CDR2 LQKENI. This CDR3 is CASSPGRGVVGEQFF. The CDR3 bases are TGTGCCAGCTCACCAGGCAGGGGAGTAGTAGGCGAGCAGTTCTTC. Full variable domain (outside the CDR3, taken from reference TRBV18 and TRBJ2-1): NAGVMQNPRHLVRRRGQEARLRCSPMKGHSHVYWYRQLPEEGLKFMVYLQKENIIDESGMPKERFSAEFPKEGPSILRIQQVVRGDSAAYFCASSPGRGVVGEQFFGPGTRLTVL.

This rearrangement joins TRBV10-1 to TRBJ2-1; 8 positions agree with TRBD1. V lost 3 bases, J lost 0 bases, and 1 base stayed unmatched. The CDR3 has 15 residues. Per germline, CDR1 WNHNN and CDR2 SYGVQD (reference sequence). The CDR3 sequence: CASSDRGLSYNEQFF. The CDR3 DNA reads TGCGCCAGCAGTGACAGGGGGCTCTCCTACAATGAGCAGTTCTTC.

V and J are TRBV2 and TRBJ2-3; TRBD2 aligns across 16 bases. CDR3 size: 17 residues. V shed 6 bases, J shed 7 bases, and the junction held 10 bases outside the gene matches. Looked up from germline, CDR1 is SNHLY and CDR2 is FYNNEI. CDR3 amino acids: CASRGTSGGAGRNTQYF. CDR3 bases: TGTGCCAGCAGAGGGACTAGCGGGGGGGCAGGAAGAAATACGCAGTATTTT.

The chain joins TRBV18 to TRBJ1-1; possible D gene TRBD1, 6 bases. V was shortened by 4 bases and J by 1 base, with 7 bases between the two germline ends. The length of the CDR3 is 13 residues. The germline gives CDR1 KGHSH, CDR2 LQKENI. CDR3 amino acids: CASSQGQNTEAFF. Written as DNA, the CDR3 is TGTGCCAGCTCACAGGGACAGAACACTGAAGCTTTCTTT. The entire variable domain, with the rest obtained from reference TRBV18 and TRBJ1-1, is as follows: NAGVMQNPRHLVRRRGQEARLRCSPMKGHSHVYWYRQLPEEGLKFMVYLQKENIIDESGMPKERFSAEFPKEGPSILRIQQVVRGDSAAYFCASSQGQNTEAFFGQGTRLTVV.

The chain carries TRBV25-1 and TRBJ2-7; possibly TRBD1 for D (6 bases). The germline V gene has CDR1 MGHDK and CDR2 SYGVNS. V lost 5 bases and J 0 bases, leaving 17 bases between the germline ends. This CDR3 contains 16 residues. In nucleotides, the CDR3 is TGTGCCAGCAGTCCGAGAGGGGGATTTAGCTCCTACGAGCAGTACTTC. Amino acid sequence: CASSPRGGFSSYEQYF.

The chain combines TRBV5-1 with TRBJ2-3, with 10 bases lining up with TRBD2. CDR3 length: 16 amino acids. Looked up from germline, CDR1 is SGHRS and CDR2 is YFSETQ. V trimming: 0 bases; J trimming: 6 bases; junction bases outside the gene matches: 7. Written as DNA, the CDR3 is TGCGCCAGCAGCTTGGAGGGTAGCGGGGGGCGGGATACGCAGTATTTT. Translated, it gives CASSLEGSGGRDTQYF.

This chain connects TRBV30 to TRBJ1-2; possible D gene TRBD1, 6 bases. Germline CDR1 and CDR2: GTSNPN and SVGIG (reference sequence). With 2 bases removed from V and 6 bases from J, the gap between germline ends came to 10 bases. The CDR3 is 12 amino acids. CDR3 sequence reads: CAWSTGPDGYTF. CDR3 nucleotides: TGTGCCTGGAGTACAGGGCCGGATGGCTACACCTTC. Full variable domain (missing parts from reference TRBV30 and TRBJ1-2): SQTIHQWPATLVQPVGSPLSLECTVEGTSNPNLYWYRQAAGRGLQLLFYSVGIGQISSEVPQNLSASRPQDRQFILSSKKLLLSDSGFYLCAWSTGPDGYTFGSGTRLTVV.

The V gene is TRBV25-1, the J gene TRBJ2-1; 9 bases map to TRBD2. The germline gives CDR1 MGHDK, CDR2 SYGVNS. This CDR3 is 16 amino acids long. The V segment lost 5 bases and the J segment 2 bases; nucleotides outside the gene matches: 7. CDR3 coding DNA: TGTGCCAGCAGTCCTCCTCGCGGGGGGGCCTACAATGAGCAGTTCTTC. It is translated as CASSPPRGGAYNEQFF. Full variable domain (outside the CDR3, taken from reference TRBV25-1 and TRBJ2-1): EADIYQTPRYLVIGTGKKITLECSQTMGHDKMYWYQQDPGMELHLIHYSYGVNSTEKGDLSSESTVSRIRTEHFPLTLESARPSHTSQYLCASSPPRGGAYNEQFFGPGTRLTVL.

The chain is built from TRBV7-9 and TRBJ1-2; TRBD1 matches at 8 bases. This CDR3 spans 14 amino acids. The germline V gene has CDR1 SEHNR and CDR2 FQNEAQ (reference sequence). V was pared by 5 bases and J by 4 bases, with 6 bases of the junction left unmatched. CDR3 in DNA: TGTGCCAGCAGCCTCAACGGACAGGGCTATGGCTACACCTTC. Encoded protein: CASSLNGQGYGYTF.

The chain employs TRBV25-1 and TRBJ2-7; 7 positions match TRBD1. Germline V gene data show CDR1 as MGHDK and CDR2 as SYGVNS. The CDR3 totals 13 residues. V gave up 6 bases and J gave up 3 bases; unmatched junction bases: 5. CDR3: CASRTGTGYEQYF. CDR3 coding DNA: TGTGCCAGCAGGACAGGGACGGGCTACGAGCAGTACTTC.

This rearrangement joins TRBV6-1 to TRBJ2-1; D possibly corresponds to TRBD2 (6 bases). The CDR3 loop spans 15 amino acids. CDR1 MNHNS and CDR2 SASEGT come from the germline V gene. Trimming cost V 3 bases and J 3 bases, with 12 bases left between them. The CDR3 reads CASSDRGSFYNEQFF. DNA of the CDR3: TGTGCCAGCAGTGACCGGGGGAGTTTCTACAATGAGCAGTTCTTC.

The V call is TRBV30, the J call TRBJ2-5; 10 bases match TRBD2. The CDR3 runs to 13 residues. The germline V gene has CDR1 GTSNPN and CDR2 SVGIG (reference sequence). V was clipped by 5 bases and J by 6 bases; unmatched bases: 6. CDR3 bases: TGTGCCTGGGAGCGGGGGGGCGGGAAGACCCAGTACTTC. This gives the protein CAWERGGGKTQYF. The whole variable domain, remainder taken from reference TRBV30 and TRBJ2-5, is SQTIHQWPATLVQPVGSPLSLECTVEGTSNPNLYWYRQAAGRGLQLLFYSVGIGQISSEVPQNLSASRPQDRQFILSSKKLLLSDSGFYLCAWERGGGKTQYFGPGTRLLVL.

The CDR3 protein is CASSNSGGYEQYF. CDR3 nucleotides: TGTGCCAGCAGCAACAGTGGGGGGTACGAGCAGTACTTC. J is TRBJ2-7 and V is TRBV6-1; D perhaps matches TRBD2 (6 bases). V lost 6 bases, J lost 4 bases, and 13 bases lay in between. Germline assignment: CDR1 MNHNS and CDR2 SASEGT. The CDR3 has 13 residues.

The gene calls are TRBV5-6 and TRBJ1-1; D unresolved. This CDR3 spans 12 amino acids. Germline V gene sequence: CDR1 SGHDT, CDR2 YYEEEE. V was shortened by 4 bases and J by 6 bases, with 10 bases between the two germline ends. CDR3 amino acids: CASSLYKAEAFF. The CDR3 nucleotides are TGTGCCAGCAGCCTTTACAAAGCTGAAGCTTTCTTT.

V is TRBV7-7 and J is TRBJ2-3, with TRBD2 matching over 15 bases. Unmatched junction bases numbered 17, after V lost 5 bases and J lost 2 bases. The length of the CDR3 is 21 residues. CDR1 and CDR2 from the germline V gene are SSHAT and FNYEAQ (reference sequence). Here the CDR3 DNA reads TGTGCCAGCAGCCCTTACGGCGGGACTAGCGGGGGGTCCCCGAACACAGATACGCAGTATTTT. Translating gives CASSPYGGTSGGSPNTDTQYF. The variable domain in full, completed from reference TRBV7-7 and TRBJ2-3, reads GAGVSQSPRYKVTKRGQDVTLRCDPISSHATLYWYQQALGQGPEFLTYFNYEAQPDKSGLPSDRFSAERPEGSISTLTIQRTEQRDSAMYRCASSPYGGTSGGSPNTDTQYFGPGTRLTVL.